This TCR beta chain was recorded in a study of identical twins. MiXCR, applied by TCRdb to the 5' RACE reads, yields one record per CDR3 protein. Here the sample spans some 1,700,000 distinct CDR3 sequences, under 35% being singletons. This clonotype has ten or more counts. The antigen is unknown. Points from the study as a whole: Researchers caution that invariant MAIT and iNKT cells could partly confound zero-insertion analyses. For out-of-frame beta sequences, excess twin sharing was weaker.

CDR1 is SGHRS and CDR2 is YFSETQ in the germline V gene. V lost 1 base and J 5 bases, leaving 11 bases between the germline ends. This CDR3 region has 14 residues. V gene TRBV5-1 combines with J gene TRBJ2-3; D may be TRBD2 (5 bases). The receptor comes from a newborn girl in good health. Sequences were obtained from cord blood. In nucleotides, the CDR3 is TGCGCCAGCAGCTTGATCCTAGCCCGAGATACGCAGTATTTT. Translated, it gives CASSLILARDTQYF.